This TCR beta chain comes out of a study of blood T cell repertoires in COVID-19. Study in general: Collection of acute and convalescent COVID-19 samples took place in the United States, Italy and Spain. From T cells, B-cell-depleted T cells, or PBMCs came the material, which was cDNA or gDNA.

In the original analysis: Nucleated cell counts were estimated from reference gene primer amplification. TCRdb's copy holds only in-frame clones and misses some; the assay was immunoSEQ multiplex PCR. Clone size and the V and J calls come from that table; the DNA yielded D and trimming. The table includes 110,000 or so clones, around 85% detected once. From germline, CDR1 is SGHNT and CDR2 YYREEE (reference sequence). CDR3 length: 15 amino acids. V was clipped by 0 bases and J by 4 bases; unmatched bases: 5. The V gene is TRBV5-4, the J gene TRBJ2-3, with 7 bases matching TRBD2. Sequenced input: peripheral blood. This TCR derives from a human donor in a cohort sampled during active COVID-19. The CDR3: CASSLDSRGSDTQYF. The DNA of the CDR3 is TGTGCCAGCAGCTTGGATTCGCGGGGGTCAGATACGCAGTATTTT.